This T cell receptor beta chain was recorded in a study of blood T cell repertoires in COVID-19. CDR1 GTSNPN and CDR2 SVGIG come from the germline V gene (reference sequence). V shed 0 bases and J shed 7 bases, with 9 bases lying between them. The CDR3 has 13 amino acids. Authors' processing steps: By means of reference gene primer amplification, nucleated cell counts were estimated. Generated by immunoSEQ multiplex PCR, the TCRdb table keeps only in-frame clones and is missing some. Clone size and the V and J calls come from that table; the DNA yielded D and trimming. The data contain more than 200,000 clones, more than 70% of them seen just once; the ten biggest clones take up 8.5% to 10%.

This clonotype was obtained from a man aged 40-55 years with active or convalescent COVID-19. The chain has TRBV30 and TRBJ1-4; D remains unclear. Material for sequencing was peripheral blood. CDR3 amino acids: CAWSVKEIEKLFF. The CDR3 DNA is TGTGCCTGGAGTGTAAAGGAGATTGAAAAACTGTTTTTT.